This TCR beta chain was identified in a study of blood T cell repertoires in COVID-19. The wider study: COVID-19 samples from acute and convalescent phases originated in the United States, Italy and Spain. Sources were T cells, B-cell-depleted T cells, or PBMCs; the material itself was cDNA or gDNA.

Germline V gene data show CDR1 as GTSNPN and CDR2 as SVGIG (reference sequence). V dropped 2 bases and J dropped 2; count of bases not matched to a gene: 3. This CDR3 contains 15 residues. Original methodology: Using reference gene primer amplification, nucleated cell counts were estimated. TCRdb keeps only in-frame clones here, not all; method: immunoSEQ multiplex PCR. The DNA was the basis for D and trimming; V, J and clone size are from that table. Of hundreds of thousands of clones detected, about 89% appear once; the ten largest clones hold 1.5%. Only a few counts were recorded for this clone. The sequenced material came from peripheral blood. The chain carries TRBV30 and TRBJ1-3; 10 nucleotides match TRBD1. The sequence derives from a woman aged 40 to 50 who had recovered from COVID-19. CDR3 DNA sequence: TGTGCCTGGAGTTGGGACAGGGGTCCTGGAAACACCATATATTTT. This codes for CAWSWDRGPGNTIYF.